The next 7 T cell receptor beta chains were all read from a single sample in a study of long-term antiretroviral therapy in people with HIV. An immunoSEQ assay, version v3.0, was performed at survey level. Only in-frame clones appear in the TCRdb table, and some are missing; sequencing was by immunoSEQ multiplex PCR. This repertoire shows about 27,000 clones, around 80% found once; its top ten account for approximately 4.8%. This specimen consisted of unsorted PBMCs, obtained 0.5 years after starting antiretroviral therapy. These TCRs come from a woman aged 40 to 50 with HIV.

In this sample, this clone turned up a few times. This chain uses TRBV7-9 with TRBJ2-7, with D maybe TRBD1 (5 bases). The CDR3 has 13 residues. V was pared by 2 bases and J by 5 bases, with 10 bases between. In germline, CDR1 is SEHNR, CDR2 FQNEAQ (reference sequence). CDR3 nucleotide sequence: TGTGCCAGCAGCTTACCAGGGCCCCACGAGCAGTACTTC. Its protein is CASSLPGPHEQYF.

V and J are TRBV19 and TRBJ2-1, with 7 bases that match TRBD2. Trimming cost V 1 base and J 4 bases; bases outside gene matches: 4. The CDR3 runs 15 residues. Germline CDR1 and CDR2: LNHDA and SQIVND (reference sequence). CDR3 loop: CASSIVGGGYNEQFF. The CDR3 coding sequence is TGTGCCAGTAGTATAGTTGGGGGGGGGTACAATGAGCAGTTCTTC.

The chain joins TRBV11-2 to TRBJ1-6; D remains ambiguous. The CDR3 is 16 residues long. The germline V gene has CDR1 SGHAT and CDR2 FQNNGV. Trimming cost V 1 base and J 7 bases, with 14 bases left between them. CDR3 in amino acids: CASSLAGSLVNSPLHF. The DNA of the CDR3 is TGTGCCAGCAGCTTAGCGGGCAGCCTCGTAAATTCACCCCTCCACTTT. The full variable domain, completed using reference TRBV11-2 and TRBJ1-6, is EAGVAQSPRYKIIEKRQSVAFWCNPISGHATLYWYQQILGQGPKLLIQFQNNGVVDDSQLPKDRFSAERLKGVDSTLKIQPAKLEDSAVYLCASSLAGSLVNSPLHFGNGTRLTVT.

The chain links TRBV2 to TRBJ1-5; D perhaps matches TRBD1 (6 bases). The CDR3 spans 18 residues. Trimming removed 5 bases from V and 3 bases from J, with 23 bases in between. Germline CDR1 is SNHLY and CDR2 is FYNNEI. The CDR3 loop reads CASSYGAGETLNNQPQHF. The CDR3 nucleotides are TGTGCCAGCAGTTACGGGGCAGGGGAGACGTTAAACAATCAGCCCCAGCATTTT.

This clone came up a few times. This chain links TRBV9 with TRBJ1-3; D not certain. The CDR3 sequence is 15 residues long. Germline V CDR1 and CDR2: SGDLS, YYNGEE. Trimming took 4 bases from V and 0 from J, leaving 11 bases between them. CDR3: CASSYGLLSGNTIYF. DNA of the CDR3: TGTGCCAGCAGCTACGGACTGCTCTCTGGAAACACCATATATTTT.

The chain is built from TRBV28 and TRBJ2-7, with D possibly matching TRBD1 (5 bases). The V end was cut by 7 bases, the J end by 3 bases, with 19 bases between. The CDR3 contains 15 residues. CDR1 is MDHEN and CDR2 is SYDVKM in the germline V gene. The CDR3: CASTPIGSRGYEQYF. The CDR3 bases are TGTGCCAGCACCCCCATTGGTTCTAGGGGCTACGAGCAGTACTTC.

This clone occurred a few times. This rearrangement joins TRBV7-3 to TRBJ1-6; D not resolved. CDR3 length: 16 residues. Deletions cut 4 bases from V and 5 bases from J, with 15 bases between. The V gene's germline CDR1 is SGHTA and CDR2 FQGTGA. The CDR3 sequence is CASSSPPGLNNSPLHF. DNA of the CDR3: TGTGCCAGCAGCTCACCCCCCGGACTGAATAATTCACCCCTCCACTTT.